This TCR beta chain stems from a study of blood T cell repertoires in COVID-19. Germline values: CDR1 KGHDR, CDR2 SFDVKD. Trimming cost V 4 bases and J 4 bases; bases outside gene matches: 7. The CDR3 is made up of 16 amino acids. The data were produced by immunoSEQ multiplex PCR, yet TCRdb's version contains in-frame clones alone and is incomplete. Here the sample spans around 120,000 clones, around 87% being singletons. This receptor was identified in a woman in her 70s with acute or convalescent COVID-19. The chain is built from TRBV24-1 and TRBJ2-3; TRBD2 matches 10 bases. Sequencing was done on a sample of peripheral blood. This chain's CDR3 is CATSEPSGGASDTQYF. In nucleotides, the CDR3 is TGTGCCACCAGTGAGCCCAGCGGGGGGGCTTCAGATACGCAGTATTTT.